This is a list of T cell receptor beta chains from one sample in a study of T cell responses to AZD1222 COVID-19 vaccine. The repertoire was sequenced with immunoSEQ multiplex PCR; TCRdb's copy has only in-frame clones and lacks some. The sample lists roughly 150,000 clones, around 91% occurring once. The source material was peripheral blood, sampled 28 days after the second AZD1222 dose. The receptors stem from an adult who received the AZD1222 COVID-19 vaccine. Both conserved end residues are part of each CDR3. A D gene is named only where the DNA matches it firmly.

CDR3 protein: CASSGGLAGADEQFF; CDR3 DNA: TGTGCCAGCAGTGGGGGACTAGCGGGGGCGGATGAGCAGTTCTTC; V gene: TRBV28; D gene: TRBD2; J gene: TRBJ2-1
CDR3 protein: CASSLVSGGSGNTIYF; CDR3 DNA: TGTGCCAGCAGCTTAGTCTCAGGGGGCTCTGGAAACACCATATATTTT; V gene: TRBV7-9; D gene: TRBD1; J gene: TRBJ1-3
CDR3 protein: CASSPRLPDTQYF; CDR3 DNA: TGTGCCAGCAGCCCCAGACTTCCAGATACGCAGTATTTT; V gene: TRBV11-2; D gene: NA; J gene: TRBJ2-3
CDR3 protein: CASSRTGGDEKLFF; CDR3 DNA: TGTGCCAGCAGCCGGACAGGAGGTGATGAAAAACTGTTTTTT; V gene: TRBV7-2; D gene: TRBD1; J gene: TRBJ1-4
CDR3 protein: CASGLWAGHTGELFF; CDR3 DNA: TGTGCCAGCGGACTTTGGGCAGGGCACACCGGGGAGCTGTTTTTT; V gene: TRBV27; D gene: NA; J gene: TRBJ2-2
CDR3 protein: CASSSLGGVVTEAFF; CDR3 DNA: TGTGCCAGCAGTTCCTTAGGGGGAGTGGTGACTGAAGCTTTCTTT; V gene: TRBV6-5; D gene: NA; J gene: TRBJ1-1
CDR3 protein: CASSLIVTDNSPLHF; CDR3 DNA: TGTGCCAGCAGCTTAATCGTAACAGATAATTCACCCCTCCACTTT; V gene: TRBV7-8; D gene: NA; J gene: TRBJ1-6
CDR3 protein: CASSQTGGQRHSPLHF; CDR3 DNA: TGTGCCAGCAGCCAAACTGGGGGACAGCGGCATTCACCCCTCCACTTT; V gene: TRBV4-2; D gene: TRBD1; J gene: TRBJ1-6
CDR3 protein: CASSPGEYRAGANVLTF; CDR3 DNA: TGTGCCAGCAGCCCCGGGGAGTACAGGGCTGGGGCCAACGTCCTGACTTTC; V gene: TRBV3-1/TRBV3-2; D gene: NA; J gene: TRBJ2-6
CDR3 protein: CASSLVSGPSYEQYF; CDR3 DNA: TGCGCCAGCAGCTTGGTTAGTGGCCCCTCCTACGAGCAGTACTTC; V gene: TRBV5-1; D gene: NA; J gene: TRBJ2-7
CDR3 protein: CASSGPPGLAGGETQYF; CDR3 DNA: TGTGCCAGCAGCGGACCTCCGGGACTAGCGGGAGGAGAGACCCAGTACTTC; V gene: TRBV9; D gene: TRBD2; J gene: TRBJ2-5
CDR3 protein: CASSFSTYNEQFF; CDR3 DNA: TGTGCCAGCAGCTTCAGTACCTACAATGAGCAGTTCTTC; V gene: TRBV5-6; D gene: NA; J gene: TRBJ2-1
CDR3 protein: CASSKSGTNTEAFF; CDR3 DNA: TGTGCCAGCAGCAAATCAGGGACGAACACTGAAGCTTTCTTT; V gene: TRBV21-1; D gene: NA; J gene: TRBJ1-1
CDR3 protein: CASSQEVLLAYGYTF; CDR3 DNA: TGCGCCAGCAGCCAAGAAGTCCTTCTAGCCTATGGCTACACCTTC; V gene: TRBV4-1; D gene: NA; J gene: TRBJ1-2
CDR3 protein: CASSAYARGHGYGYTF; CDR3 DNA: TGTGCCAGTAGTGCATACGCCCGGGGGCACGGCTATGGCTACACCTTC; V gene: TRBV19; D gene: NA; J gene: TRBJ1-2
CDR3 protein: CASSQEGVGEAFF; CDR3 DNA: TGTGCCAGCAGCCAAGAGGGTGTAGGAGAAGCTTTCTTT; V gene: TRBV3-1/TRBV3-2; D gene: NA; J gene: TRBJ1-1